Below are 30 T cell receptor beta chains sequenced from a single sample in a study of monozygotic twins with inflammatory bowel disease. For each CDR3 protein, TCRdb gives one entry from its re-call of the 5' RACE reads, without DNA. The sample totals approximately 400,000 distinct CDR3 sequences; its top ten clones hold less than 2.5%. Sequencing input: blood. These receptor sequences come from a human donor with ulcerative colitis or Crohn's disease, or a healthy co-twin of an affected twin (not recorded which).

The CDR3 protein is CASSRGNPRESPLHF. This chain links TRBV6-1 with TRBJ1-6; with no DNA, the TCRdb D assignment of TRBD1 cannot be verified. The CDR3 extends over 15 amino acids. The germline V gene has CDR1 MNHNS and CDR2 SASEGT.

The chain joins TRBV6-1 to TRBJ1-2; the TCRdb call, TRBD1, lacks DNA for checking. Germline CDR1 and CDR2: MNHNS and SASEGT. The CDR3 extends over 15 amino acids. Here the CDR3 reads CASSLGTGGAWGYTF.

The rearrangement links TRBV3-1 to TRBJ2-3; TCRdb calls TRBD1, which cannot be checked without DNA. This CDR3 has 19 residues. Germline-derived CDR1 and CDR2 are LGHDT and YNNKEL (reference sequence). CDR3 region: CASSLNLQARGSNADTQYF.

J is TRBJ2-3 and V is TRBV6-1; without DNA, the TCRdb call of TRBD2 cannot be checked. CDR1 and CDR2 (germline): MNHNS, SASEGT. The CDR3 is made up of 17 amino acids. The CDR3 reads CASSPIRAPTATDTQYF.

CDR3 loop: CASSVEQGIPYEQYF. This rearrangement joins TRBV19 to TRBJ2-7; as DNA is missing, the TRBD1 call by TCRdb cannot be tested. There are 15 residues in the CDR3. CDR1 and CDR2 from the germline V gene are LNHDA and SQIVND (reference sequence).

The chain recombines TRBV7-3 with TRBJ2-1; TCRdb outputs TRBD2, but without DNA this stays unchecked. Looked up from germline, CDR1 is SGHTA and CDR2 is FQGTGA. The CDR3 sequence is 16 residues long. CDR3 sequence reads: CASSSPSGSALGEQFF.

This sequence joins TRBV10-3 and TRBJ1-5; TCRdb picks TRBD1, but there is no DNA to check that call. Germline CDR1 ENHRY, CDR2 SYGVKD. The CDR3 totals 14 residues. This CDR3 reads CAISAGTGNQPQHF.

The chain joins TRBV18 to TRBJ2-6; TCRdb picks TRBD2, but there is no DNA to check that call. Germline CDR1 is KGHSH and CDR2 is LQKENI. There are 18 residues in the CDR3. The CDR3 loop reads CASSPTSSSRSGANVLTF.

The chain carries TRBV5-5 and TRBJ1-5. The CDR3 totals 13 residues. Germline CDR1 and CDR2: SGHKS and YYEKEE (reference sequence). The CDR3 spells CASSLRPNQPQHF.

The rearrangement links TRBV12-5 to TRBJ1-1; there is no DNA to check the TCRdb D call of TRBD1. The CDR3 spans 15 residues. Per the germline V gene, CDR1 is LGHNT and CDR2 is FRNRAP. CDR3: CASGLTGGVGTEAFF.

The rearrangement links TRBV2 to TRBJ2-1; the TCRdb D gene call, TRBD1, has no DNA to confirm it. The CDR3 covers 14 residues. The V gene's germline CDR1 is SNHLY and CDR2 FYNNEI. The CDR3 is CASSQGVPYNEQFF.

The chain is built from TRBV11-2 and TRBJ2-3. CDR3 length: 15 amino acids. Germline CDR1 reads SGHAT; CDR2 reads FQNNGV. The chain's CDR3 is CASSLDPSFLGTQYF.

V and J are TRBV7-2 and TRBJ2-2. The CDR3 is 15 residues long. Germline assignment: CDR1 SGHTA and CDR2 FQGNSA. This CDR3 reads CASSAQMWGTGELFF.

CDR3: CATSDPTANTGELFF. This chain uses TRBV24-1 with TRBJ2-2. Germline-derived CDR1 and CDR2 are KGHDR and SFDVKD. The CDR3 extends over 15 amino acids.

The chain links TRBV6-5 to TRBJ2-7; TCRdb names TRBD1, which stays unverified in the absence of DNA. The CDR3 consists of 13 residues. CDR1 MNHEY and CDR2 SVGAGI come from the germline V gene. This chain's CDR3 is CASSQTKPGEQYF.

This sequence joins TRBV29-1 and TRBJ2-7; TCRdb's D gene call, TRBD1, goes unchecked for lack of DNA. Germline values: CDR1 SQVTM, CDR2 ANQGSEA. CDR3 length: 14 amino acids. CDR3 amino acids: CSVGGGKGQNEQYF.

The chain links TRBV30 to TRBJ2-3; TCRdb's D gene call, TRBD2, goes unchecked for lack of DNA. This CDR3 region has 15 residues. Germline CDR1 is GTSNPN and CDR2 is SVGIG (reference sequence). The CDR3 protein is CAWSSSAGLTDTQYF. Full variable domain (remainder filled in from reference TRBV30 and TRBJ2-3): SQTIHQWPATLVQPVGSPLSLECTVEGTSNPNLYWYRQAAGRGLQLLFYSVGIGQISSEVPQNLSASRPQDRQFILSSKKLLLSDSGFYLCAWSSSAGLTDTQYFGPGTRLTVL.

The chain employs TRBV12-3 or TRBV12-4 and TRBJ1-1; the TCRdb D gene call, TRBD1, has no DNA to confirm it. The CDR3 consists of 14 residues. This chain's CDR3 is CASSLTGWNAEAFF.

This chain links TRBV6-5 with TRBJ1-5. CDR3 length equals 15 residues. CDR1 is MNHEY, CDR2 SVGAGI, per germline. The CDR3 sequence is CASSYNADSNQPQHF.

This chain uses TRBV28 with TRBJ2-5; as DNA is missing, the TRBD1 call by TCRdb cannot be tested. Germline V gene lookup returns CDR1 MDHEN and CDR2 SYDVKM. This CDR3 region has 14 residues. CDR3: CASSLRARKETQYF.

The J gene is TRBJ2-7, the V gene TRBV6-1; TCRdb returns TRBD1, unconfirmable since there is no DNA. In germline, CDR1 is MNHNS, CDR2 SASEGT. This CDR3 is built from 15 residues. The CDR3 spells CASRKTRDRTYEQYF.

The J gene is TRBJ2-7, the V gene TRBV20-1; TCRdb picks TRBD2, but there is no DNA to check that call. Germline V gene lookup returns CDR1 DFQATT and CDR2 SNEGSKA (reference sequence). The CDR3 has 16 amino acids. CDR3 in amino acids: CSAQKGTRLASHEQYF.

V usage is TRBV20-1 and J usage is TRBJ1-1. There are 14 residues in the CDR3. Germline V gene data show CDR1 as DFQATT and CDR2 as SNEGSKA (reference sequence). This CDR3 is CSARGIVGNTEAFF.

V usage is TRBV24-1 and J usage is TRBJ1-2; TCRdb reports TRBD1, a call that lacks DNA to check it against. The CDR3 has 13 residues. Germline CDR1 KGHDR, CDR2 SFDVKD. This CDR3 reads CATSDWRGDGYTF.

This chain links TRBV20-1 with TRBJ1-1. Germline assignment: CDR1 DFQATT and CDR2 SNEGSKA (reference sequence). The CDR3 extends over 11 amino acids. This CDR3 reads CSARPRPEAFF.

J is TRBJ1-1 and V is TRBV6-1; checking the TCRdb D call of TRBD1 is not possible without DNA. Germline CDR1 MNHNS, CDR2 SASEGT. The CDR3 extends over 14 amino acids. The CDR3 sequence is CASARLGENTEAFF.

The V and J genes are TRBV5-1 and TRBJ1-6. The germline gives CDR1 SGHRS, CDR2 YFSETQ. The CDR3 contains 14 residues. The chain's CDR3 is CASSLEATNSPLHF.

The rearrangement links TRBV28 to TRBJ2-7; TCRdb returns TRBD2, unconfirmable since there is no DNA. The CDR3 runs to 15 residues. Germline V CDR1 and CDR2: MDHEN, SYDVKM. CDR3 protein: CASRKTSGRIGEQYF. The full variable domain, in which reference TRBV28 and TRBJ2-7 provide the parts outside the CDR3, is DVKVTQSSRYLVKRTGEKVFLECVQDMDHENMFWYRQDPGLGLRLIYFSYDVKMKEKGDIPEGYSVSREKKERFSLILESASTNQTSMYLCASRKTSGRIGEQYFGPGTRLTVT.

The rearrangement uses TRBV29-1 and TRBJ1-1; TCRdb returns TRBD1, unconfirmable since there is no DNA. The CDR3 is 13 residues long. Germline V lookup: CDR1 SQVTM, CDR2 ANQGSEA. This CDR3 reads CSVTTGGNTEAFF.

This rearrangement joins TRBV13 to TRBJ2-7; the D call from TCRdb, TRBD2, cannot be confirmed without DNA. The germline CDR1 and CDR2 sequences are PRHDT and FYEKMQ (reference sequence). The CDR3 sequence is 15 residues long. Here the CDR3 reads CASSLGQLAGYEQYF.